A single TCR beta chain is shown here with its context. The antigen is not known. The time point here: after neoadjuvant nivolumab, at surgical resection. Patients had HPV-negative, locally advanced oral cavity squamous cell carcinoma. The sample originates from a study of neoadjuvant anti-PD-1 for oral cavity cancer. Overall study: Non-progressing patients received a fourth nivolumab dose near day 43, then surgery on days 50-56.

Tumor libraries mostly used 4.8 ug genomic DNA, two replicates each. Produced via immunoSEQ multiplex PCR; TCRdb's table is partial and in-frame only. The data contain about 25,000 clones, 27% of them singletons. Findings and limits, study-wide: TCR analyses covered only a few patients per response group.

Germline CDR1 is MNHEY and CDR2 is SVGAGI. Trimming took off 0 bases at V and 5 bases at J, with 10 bases between the two ends. The CDR3 extends over 14 amino acids. Sequences were derived from tumor tissue, sampled after nivolumab (anti-PD-1) treatment. The chain links TRBV6-5 to TRBJ1-2; D perhaps matches TRBD1 (5 bases). The source of this sequence is a person aged 35-80 years with oral cavity squamous cell carcinoma. CDR3 sequence: CASSYSGAEYGYTF. CDR3 in DNA: TGTGCCAGCAGTTACTCAGGGGCCGAATATGGCTACACCTTC.